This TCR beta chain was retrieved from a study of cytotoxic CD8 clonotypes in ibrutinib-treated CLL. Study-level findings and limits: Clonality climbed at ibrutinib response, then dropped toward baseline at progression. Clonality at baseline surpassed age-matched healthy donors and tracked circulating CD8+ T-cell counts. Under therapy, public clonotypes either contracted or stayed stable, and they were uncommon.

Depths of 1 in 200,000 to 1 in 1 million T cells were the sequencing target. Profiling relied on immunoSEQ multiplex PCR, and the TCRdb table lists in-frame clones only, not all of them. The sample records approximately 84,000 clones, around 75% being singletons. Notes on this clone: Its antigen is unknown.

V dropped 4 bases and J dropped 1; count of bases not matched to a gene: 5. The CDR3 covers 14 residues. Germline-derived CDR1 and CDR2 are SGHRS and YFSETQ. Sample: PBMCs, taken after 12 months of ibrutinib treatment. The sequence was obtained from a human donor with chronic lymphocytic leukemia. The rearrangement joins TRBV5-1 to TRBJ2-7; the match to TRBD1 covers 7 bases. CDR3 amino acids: CASSAPQGSYEQYF. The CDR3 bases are TGCGCCAGCAGCGCCCCACAGGGGTCCTACGAGCAGTACTTC.